This T cell receptor beta chain was recorded in a study of beta chain features in type 1 diabetes. The table lists this clone with a few counts. The antigen remains undetermined. Study-level findings and limits: Researchers report that Type 1 diabetes patients had moderately but significantly shorter TCRB CDR3s across all four CD4+ subsets.

Trimming cost V 2 bases and J 5 bases, with 9 bases left between them. Per the germline V gene, CDR1 is MNHEY and CDR2 is SVGAGI. The CDR3 runs to 13 residues. Expressed TCRB transcripts were sequenced after all isolated RNA was converted to cDNA. Libraries were prepared by immunoSEQ multiplex PCR; TCRdb keeps only in-frame clonotypes and omits some of them. The sample shows about 270,000 clones, 13% to 15% of them seen only once. The chain joins TRBV6-5 to TRBJ1-2, with D hard to call. The receptor's source is a woman aged 40-49 years in good health. The material sequenced was naive CD4+ T cells from blood. The CDR3 DNA reads as TGTGCCAGCAGTTACGGTACAGATTATGGCTACACCTTC. The encoded protein is CASSYGTDYGYTF.